This section outlines one TCR beta chain sequence together with its context. This record belongs to a study of shared clonotypes between healthy human individuals. CDR3 size: 15 residues. Unsorted PBMC DNA underwent sequencing on ten immunoSEQ deep assay plates. The protocol was immunoSEQ multiplex PCR, while the TCRdb copy is restricted to in-frame clones and leaves out a portion. In the table there are approximately 470,000 clones, 65% to 85% of which are singletons. This clonotype was obtained from a middle-aged woman in good health. Some clones in this sample may be carry-over from other donors' samples. The rearrangement joins TRBV22-1 to TRBJ1-2. TRBV22-1 is listed as a pseudogene. The sequencing sample was made of PBMCs. The CDR3 sequence: CPGSGAGRKTYGYTF. CDR3 sequence (DNA): TGTCCTGGGAGCGGCGCCGGAAGAAAGACCTATGGCTACACCTTC.